Presented here are 9 T cell receptor beta chains from one specimen sequenced in a study of CD8 T cells in ankylosing spondylitis. TCRdb re-called the 5' RACE reads through MiXCR, storing one row per CDR3 protein. The sample carries 130,000 or so distinct CDR3 sequences, 6% to 8.5% recorded once. Sequences were obtained from blood, either unsorted or a sorted T cell fraction (not recorded which). The receptor set was obtained from a male donor with ankylosing spondylitis or in good health (not recorded which).

This clonotype came up many times. The CDR3 nucleotides are TGTGCCAGCAGCTTGGGGGCCAGCACAGATACGCAGTATTTT. Translation: CASSLGASTDTQYF. The chain carries TRBV5-5 and TRBJ2-3; D not certain. Between the trimmed V and J ends, which lost 0 bases and 0 bases, there was a span of 5 bases. Germline V CDR1 and CDR2: SGHKS, YYEKEE (reference sequence). This CDR3 has 14 amino acids.

This clonotype was recorded many times. The V and J genes are TRBV9 and TRBJ1-5; possibly TRBD1 for D (6 bases). CDR1 is SGDLS and CDR2 is YYNGEE in the germline V gene. V dropped 3 bases and J dropped 5 bases, with 9 bases sitting between them. The CDR3 runs to 13 residues. CDR3 bases: TGTGCCAGCAGCGAGGGGGGAGATCAGCCCCAGCATTTT. Amino acid sequence: CASSEGGDQPQHF.

This clonotype was seen at least ten times. A junction end diverges from the germline sequence, so it may reflect a read error. The chain uses TRBV7-7 and TRBJ2-5; 11 bases map to TRBD2. The CDR3 has 16 residues. From germline, CDR1 is SSHAT and CDR2 FNYEAQ (reference sequence). Written as DNA, the CDR3 is TGTGCTAGCAGCCCAAAAGGGCTAGCGGGAGGAGAGACCCAGTACTTC. Its translation is CASSPKGLAGGETQYF.

This clonotype was seen at least ten times. V is TRBV3-1 and J is TRBJ2-3; D assignment may be TRBD1 or TRBD2 (5 bases each). The V gene's germline CDR1 is LGHDT and CDR2 YNNKEL (reference sequence). The CDR3 is made up of 14 amino acids. V dropped 0 bases and J dropped 2 bases, with 6 bases sitting between them. CDR3 bases: TGTGCCAGCAGCCAAGAGGGGACCACAGATACGCAGTATTTT. It translates to CASSQEGTTDTQYF.

This clonotype was counted at least ten times. The V call is TRBV11-1, the J call TRBJ2-7; tentative D call: TRBD1 (6 bases). CDR1 is SGHAT and CDR2 is FQDESV in the germline V gene (reference sequence). The CDR3 length is 18 residues. V was trimmed by 10 bases and J by 2 bases, leaving 30 bases between them. The CDR3 sequence is CATELGGGGGHFTYEQYF. In nucleotides, the CDR3 is TGTGCCACCGAGCTTGGGGGTGGTGGGGGACACTTTACCTACGAGCAGTACTTC.

The chain uses TRBV5-1 and TRBJ2-1; 10 bases agree with TRBD2. Germline V CDR1 and CDR2: SGHRS, YFSETQ. Trimming removed 4 bases from V and 0 bases from J; junction bases left unmatched: 4. The CDR3 is 16 amino acids. The CDR3 loop is CASSPSSGSSYNEQFF. The CDR3 nucleotides read TGCGCCAGCAGCCCGTCTAGCGGGAGCTCCTACAATGAGCAGTTCTTC.

In its sample, this clonotype was seen many times. The chain couples TRBV28 to TRBJ2-1, with 9 nucleotides matching TRBD1. The CDR3 loop spans 15 amino acids. Germline V gives CDR1 MDHEN, CDR2 SYDVKM. Trimming cost V 6 bases and J 5 bases; bases outside gene matches: 8. CDR3 sequence reads: CASRTGTGNHNEQFF. The CDR3 DNA reads TGTGCCAGCAGAACCGGGACAGGGAACCACAATGAGCAGTTCTTC.

This clonotype has a count of ten or more. The rearrangement links TRBV19 to TRBJ1-5; D uncertain. With 9 bases removed from V and 3 bases from J, the gap between germline ends came to 21 bases. The CDR3 totals 16 residues. Germline V gene lookup returns CDR1 LNHDA and CDR2 SQIVND (reference sequence). DNA for the CDR3: TGTGCCAGCCATTCCCGGTCAAGAGGGAACAATCAGCCCCAGCATTTT. As protein: CASHSRSRGNNQPQHF.

This clonotype was observed many times. The rearrangement links TRBV9 to TRBJ2-7, with D possibly being TRBD2 (5 bases). With 3 bases removed from V and 4 bases from J, the gap between germline ends came to 11 bases. The CDR3 runs 13 residues. The germline V gene encodes CDR1 SGDLS and CDR2 YYNGEE. The CDR3 nucleotides read TGTGCCAGCAGCGCAAGTGGAGGATACGAGCAGTACTTC. Translation: CASSASGGYEQYF.